This T cell receptor (beta chain) stems from a study of blood T cell repertoires in COVID-19. Study-level background: Samples taken during acute and convalescent COVID-19 were collected in the United States, Italy and Spain. The cDNA or gDNA used as material had been derived from T cells, B-cell-depleted T cells, or PBMCs.

Original processing methods: Reference gene primers were amplified, and this amplification served to estimate nucleated cell counts. Here immunoSEQ multiplex PCR was the method, and the copy in TCRdb shows in-frame clones only, minus some. The V and J calls and clone size are taken from that table; D and trimming were inferred from the DNA. The profile shows 250,000 to 400,000 clones, roughly 88% of them singletons. The junction had 8 bases not matched to a gene; V was cut back by 2 bases and J by 7 bases. Germline V CDR1 and CDR2: SGDLS, YYNGEE. The CDR3 length is 15 residues. This clone was recorded a few times.

Material: peripheral blood. The receptor was derived from a woman in her thirties with COVID-19, enrolled during active disease. The chain has TRBV9 and TRBJ2-3; TRBD2 agrees at 9 bases. This CDR3 reads CASSVGAGGPHTQYF. DNA of the CDR3: TGTGCCAGCAGCGTCGGTGCGGGGGGGCCTCATACGCAGTATTTT.